The 19 T cell receptor beta chains reported below all come from one sample, sequenced in a study of post-analysis software for immune sequencing data. Study-wide points: With TRBV5-6, TRBV5-1 and TRBV20-1 included, several TRBV segments were more frequent in patients than in controls.

For these TCRs, the target antigens are not known. The authors incorporated unique molecular identifiers into the TCR beta cDNA libraries. Each CDR3 protein gets one entry after TCRdb re-called the PCR reads with MiXCR. The sample holds approximately 660,000 distinct CDR3 sequences, 55% to 60% seen once. Material: blood. The receptor set was obtained from a girl aged 2 to 10 with multiple sclerosis.

This clonotype was counted between two and nine times. The chain carries TRBV25-1 and TRBJ2-3, with 12 positions matching TRBD2. CDR1 and CDR2 from the germline V gene are MGHDK and SYGVNS. The ends lost 1 base at V and 3 bases at J; junction bases unmatched: 5. The CDR3 sequence is 17 residues long. CDR3: CASSESRTSGRTDTQYF. In DNA, the CDR3 is TGTGCCAGCAGTGAATCCCGTACTAGCGGGAGGACAGATACGCAGTATTTT.

This clonotype was seen many times. This rearrangement joins TRBV11-2 to TRBJ2-7; D perhaps matches TRBD1 (6 bases). Per germline, CDR1 SGHAT and CDR2 FQNNGV. CDR3 length: 17 residues. Trimming shortened V by 2 bases and J by 5 bases, and 22 bases separated the two germline ends. The CDR3 sequence is CASSLRDNSASYHEQYF. The CDR3 DNA follows: TGTGCCAGCAGCTTACGGGACAACTCAGCATCCTACCACGAGCAGTACTTC.

The CDR3 is CASSSGGRGAYNEQFF. The CDR3 bases are TGTGCCAGCAGCTCAGGAGGGCGGGGGGCTTACAATGAGCAGTTCTTC. This chain links TRBV7-2 with TRBJ2-1, with 8 bases that match TRBD2. With V trimmed by 4 bases and J by 4 bases, 9 bases remained unmatched. From germline, CDR1 is SGHTA and CDR2 FQGNSA. This CDR3 spans 16 amino acids.

This clonotype was counted only a few times. V usage is TRBV29-1 and J usage is TRBJ1-1; no reliable D call. Per the germline V gene, CDR1 is SQVTM and CDR2 is ANQGSEA. The CDR3 consists of 12 residues. Trimming stripped 1 base from V and 3 bases from J, with 6 bases between. The CDR3 reads CSVEAPHTEAFF. CDR3 DNA: TGCAGCGTTGAAGCCCCACACACTGAAGCTTTCTTT.

The rearrangement uses TRBV25-1 and TRBJ2-1; unclear D gene. Germline V CDR1 and CDR2: MGHDK, SYGVNS. The CDR3 sequence is 15 residues long. V was pared by 3 bases and J by 4 bases, with 13 bases between. In nucleotides, the CDR3 is TGTGCCAGCAGTGATTCCCCCACTTCTTACAATGAGCAGTTCTTC. It encodes CASSDSPTSYNEQFF.

In this sample, this clonotype turned up a few times. The J gene is TRBJ2-1, the V gene TRBV20-1, with TRBD2 as a possible D gene (6 bases). Germline loops: CDR1 DFQATT, CDR2 SNEGSKA (reference sequence). V lost 7 bases to trimming and J lost 2 bases, with 18 bases between them. This CDR3 spans 15 amino acids. Here the CDR3 DNA reads TGCAGTGAGGGGAGTAGCGGCTCCGCCTACAATGAGCAGTTCTTC. Its protein is CSEGSSGSAYNEQFF.

The J gene is TRBJ2-5, the V gene TRBV10-3; D unresolved. This CDR3 contains 13 residues. The ends were cut back, 3 bases at V and 4 bases at J, with 9 bases in the middle. Germline V CDR1 and CDR2: ENHRY, SYGVKD. The CDR3 protein is CAISDKGSETQYF. CDR3 nucleotides: TGTGCCATCAGTGACAAGGGATCAGAGACCCAGTACTTC.

This chain links TRBV7-3 with TRBJ1-1; a weak D match, TRBD1 (5 bases). Germline V CDR1 and CDR2: SGHTA, FQGTGA. The CDR3 has 13 residues. Trimming shortened V by 5 bases and J by 7 bases, and 14 bases separated the two germline ends. CDR3 DNA: TGTGCCAGCAGCGCAACAGGCGAAGGTGAAGCTTTCTTT. Amino acid sequence: CASSATGEGEAFF.

The V and J genes are TRBV6-2 or TRBV6-3 and TRBJ2-7; 10 bases agree with TRBD2. The CDR3 length is 15 residues. The germline V gene encodes CDR1 MNHEY and CDR2 SVGEGT. Trimming cost V 5 bases and J 5 bases; bases outside gene matches: 9. CDR3 bases: TGTGCCAGCAGTACGACAGCGGGAGGGCCAAACGAGCAGTACTTC. It yields the protein CASSTTAGGPNEQYF.

The chain carries TRBV7-9 and TRBJ2-1, with D possibly being TRBD1 (6 bases). The V gene's germline CDR1 is SEHNR and CDR2 FQNEAQ (reference sequence). Deletions cut 2 bases from V and 4 bases from J, with 12 bases between. The CDR3 covers 15 residues. The CDR3 sequence: CASSLQGLDYNEQFF. DNA of the CDR3: TGTGCCAGCAGCTTACAGGGGCTAGATTACAATGAGCAGTTCTTC.

This clonotype has a handful of counts. V gene TRBV29-1 combines with J gene TRBJ1-2; no definite D call. Germline CDR1 and CDR2: SQVTM and ANQGSEA. V lost 1 base to trimming and J lost 0 bases, with 18 bases between them. This CDR3 spans 17 amino acids. In DNA, the CDR3 is TGCAGCGTTGAAGCCCACATGACACTCGGAGCTAACTATGGCTACACCTTC. Amino acid sequence: CSVEAHMTLGANYGYTF. The whole variable domain, remainder taken from reference TRBV29-1 and TRBJ1-2, is SAVISQKPSRDICQRGTSLTIQCQVDSQVTMMFWYRQQPGQSLTLIATANQGSEATYESGFVIDKFPISRPNLTFSTLTVSNMSPEDSSIYLCSVEAHMTLGANYGYTFGSGTRLTVV.

V and J are TRBV6-1 and TRBJ1-2; the match to TRBD1 covers 7 bases. Germline V gene lookup returns CDR1 MNHNS and CDR2 SASEGT. The CDR3 extends over 15 amino acids. With 6 bases clipped from V and 3 bases from J, the junction kept 10 bases outside the gene matches. DNA of the CDR3: TGTGCCAGCAGAATCACAGGGGATTCGGACTATGGCTACACCTTC. It is translated as CASRITGDSDYGYTF.

V usage is TRBV4-2 and J usage is TRBJ1-1, with D perhaps TRBD1 (5 bases). Germline-derived CDR1 and CDR2 are LGHNA and YNFKEQ. The CDR3 spans 19 residues. V dropped 0 bases and J dropped 3 bases, with 23 bases sitting between them. The CDR3 DNA sequence: TGTGCCAGCAGCCAAGATATCGGGCACAGGAGGGAAATGGACACTGAAGCTTTCTTT. Its translation is CASSQDIGHRREMDTEAFF.

Turning to this clonotype: The junction departs from germline at one end; a sequencing error may be responsible. V and J are TRBV12-3 or TRBV12-4 and TRBJ2-4; D is unclear. This CDR3 comprises 16 residues. The CDR3 DNA sequence: TGTGCCAGCAGCACCCACCATCGGGTTGCCAAAAACATTCGGTACTTC. Translating gives CASSTHHRVAKNIRYF.

The V call is TRBV20-1, the J call TRBJ2-3; possibly TRBD1 for D (5 bases). The germline gives CDR1 DFQATT, CDR2 SNEGSKA (reference sequence). This CDR3 comprises 13 residues. V lost 6 bases, J lost 4 bases, and 14 bases lay in between. The CDR3 loop reads CSAGQGSADTQYF. The CDR3 DNA reads TGCAGTGCCGGCCAGGGTTCCGCAGATACGCAGTATTTT.

CDR3 loop: CASSRQEGTNHEQYF. The CDR3 region has the DNA TGTGCCAGCAGTCGACAGGAAGGGACTAATCACGAGCAATACTTC. The chain is built from TRBV12-3 or TRBV12-4 and TRBJ2-5; maybe TRBD2 (7 bases). There are 15 residues in the CDR3. V was clipped by 5 bases and J by 14 bases, with 27 bases between them.

This clonotype was observed a few times. The V gene is TRBV6-6, the J gene TRBJ1-1; D call uncertain. The length of the CDR3 is 12 residues. The V and J ends lost 8 bases and 1 base respectively, with 8 bases between them. Germline lookup yields CDR1 MNHNY and CDR2 SVGAGI (reference sequence). The CDR3 is CASSGSNTEAFF. For the CDR3, the DNA is TGTGCCAGCTCCGGCTCGAACACTGAAGCTTTCTTT.

The genes are TRBV3-1 and TRBJ2-7, with 12 bases fitting TRBD2. Germline lookup yields CDR1 LGHDT and CDR2 YNNKEL (reference sequence). Losses at the gene ends were 2 bases for V and 6 bases for J; bases not matched to a gene: 8. The CDR3 totals 16 residues. The DNA for the CDR3 is TGTGCCAGCAGCCAACTAGCGGGAGGGCTAATCTCCGAGCAGTACTTC. It encodes CASSQLAGGLISEQYF.

This CDR3 reads CSARVIGGNKNIQYF. The CDR3 DNA is TGCAGTGCTAGAGTTATTGGGGGGAACAAAAACATTCAGTACTTC. The chain joins TRBV20-1 to TRBJ2-4, with TRBD2 as a possible D gene (6 bases). Germline V gene lookup returns CDR1 DFQATT and CDR2 SNEGSKA (reference sequence). V lost 1 base to trimming and J lost 3 bases, with 13 bases between them. This CDR3 comprises 15 residues.